These 10 T cell receptor beta chains were all obtained from the same sample, sequenced in a study of post-analysis software for immune sequencing data. Study-level findings and limits: Five TRBV segments occurring more often in patients than controls included TRBV5-6, TRBV5-1 and TRBV20-1.

Antigens of these TCRs are unknown. The TCR beta cDNA libraries carried unique molecular identifiers. One entry per CDR3 protein, called by TCRdb with MiXCR from the PCR reads. The sample lists roughly 200,000 distinct CDR3 sequences; approximately 30% were seen once. Sequencing used blood. The receptors were sampled from a girl aged 2-17 years with multiple sclerosis.

At least ten counts were recorded for this clonotype. The chain is built from TRBV7-3 and TRBJ2-7; no clear D gene. V was shortened by 0 bases and J by 5 bases, with 8 bases between the two germline ends. This CDR3 comprises 13 residues. In germline, CDR1 is SGHTA, CDR2 FQGTGA. Here the CDR3 DNA reads TGTGCCAGCAGCTTAACTGGCTACAACGAGCAGTACTTC. This codes for CASSLTGYNEQYF.

This clonotype was detected only a few times. The gene calls are TRBV25-1 and TRBJ1-5; D unclear. The CDR3 has 13 amino acids. The germline CDR1 and CDR2 sequences are MGHDK and SYGVNS. V was cut by 0 bases and J by 9 bases, with 9 bases left in between. The CDR3 nucleotides read TGTGCCAGCAGTGAATATAATGAGCCGCCCCAGCATTTT. Translation gives CASSEYNEPPQHF.

This rearrangement joins TRBV6-5 to TRBJ1-6, with 9 positions matching TRBD1. Germline trimming cut 6 bases from V and 4 bases from J; bases unmatched to any gene: 7. Germline CDR1 MNHEY, CDR2 SVGAGI. This CDR3 has 16 amino acids. CDR3 sequence reads: CASSSRDRDYNSPLHF. The CDR3 nucleotides read TGTGCCAGCAGCAGCCGGGACAGGGATTATAATTCACCCCTCCACTTT.

The J gene is TRBJ1-5, the V gene TRBV6-2 or TRBV6-3; tentative D call: TRBD1 (6 bases). The V and J ends lost 8 bases and 6 bases respectively, with 17 bases between them. From germline, CDR1 is MNHEY and CDR2 SVGEGT. The CDR3 totals 14 residues. The DNA of the CDR3 is TGTGCCAGCCGTCCGTCAGGGGCGACTCAGCCCCAGCATTTT. Translated: CASRPSGATQPQHF.

This clonotype has only a few counts. V gene TRBV5-1 combines with J gene TRBJ2-1; 10 nucleotides align to TRBD1. Germline lookup yields CDR1 SGHRS and CDR2 YFSETQ. The CDR3 contains 15 residues. The V and J ends lost 4 bases and 6 bases, in that order; junction bases with no gene match: 7. The chain's CDR3 is CASSDPGQGPNEQFF. The CDR3 bases are TGCGCCAGCAGCGACCCGGGACAGGGGCCCAATGAGCAGTTCTTC.

This clonotype was detected only a few times. The J gene is TRBJ2-1, the V gene TRBV5-1; 9 bases map to TRBD2. The V gene end was trimmed by 4 bases and the J gene end by 4 bases; junction bases not matched to a gene: 3. Germline CDR1 reads SGHRS; CDR2 reads YFSETQ. The CDR3 is made up of 14 amino acids. CDR3 amino acids: CASSPSGEYNEQFF. CDR3 DNA: TGCGCCAGCAGCCCTAGCGGGGAGTACAATGAGCAGTTCTTC.

This clonotype was counted a few times. This sequence joins TRBV7-2 and TRBJ1-5; D might be TRBD1 (5 bases). The CDR3 covers 15 residues. V was shortened by 1 base and J by 4 bases, with 11 bases between the two germline ends. Germline loops: CDR1 SGHTA, CDR2 FQGNSA. In nucleotides, the CDR3 is TGTGCCAGCAGCTTAGTAACGGGGCCGAATCAGCCCCAGCATTTT. This translates into CASSLVTGPNQPQHF.

The chain links TRBV5-1 to TRBJ1-2; D is ambiguous. V was clipped by 6 bases and J by 8 bases, with 17 bases between them. Looked up from germline, CDR1 is SGHRS and CDR2 is YFSETQ. CDR3 size: 13 residues. The CDR3 sequence is CASKWSGAGGYTF. CDR3 in DNA: TGCGCCAGCAAGTGGTCCGGCGCTGGGGGCTACACCTTC.

This clonotype was observed at least ten times. V gene TRBV5-1 combines with J gene TRBJ2-7; D possibly matches TRBD1 or TRBD2 (5 bases each). The CDR3 has 15 amino acids. Trimming pared 8 bases from V and 4 bases from J, leaving 22 bases between. CDR1 and CDR2 from the germline V gene are SGHRS and YFSETQ. As DNA, the CDR3 is TGCGCCAGTTCACCGAGGGACCTCACGGGGTACGAGCAGTACTTC. It yields the protein CASSPRDLTGYEQYF.

This clonotype was seen at least ten times. This chain uses TRBV5-1 with TRBJ1-1; D might be TRBD1 (5 bases). CDR1 and CDR2 from the germline V gene are SGHRS and YFSETQ. Trimming stripped 2 bases from V and 0 bases from J, with 8 bases between. CDR3 length equals 14 residues. The CDR3 nucleotides read TGCGCCAGCAGCTTACGGGGACTGAACACTGAAGCTTTCTTT. It codes for CASSLRGLNTEAFF. Combining the CDR3 with reference TRBV5-1 and TRBJ1-1 gives the whole variable domain KAGVTQTPRYLIKTRGQQVTLSCSPISGHRSVSWYQQTPGQGLQFLFEYFSETQRNKGNFPGRFSGRQFSNSRSEMNVSTLELGDSALYLCASSLRGLNTEAFFGQGTRLTVV.